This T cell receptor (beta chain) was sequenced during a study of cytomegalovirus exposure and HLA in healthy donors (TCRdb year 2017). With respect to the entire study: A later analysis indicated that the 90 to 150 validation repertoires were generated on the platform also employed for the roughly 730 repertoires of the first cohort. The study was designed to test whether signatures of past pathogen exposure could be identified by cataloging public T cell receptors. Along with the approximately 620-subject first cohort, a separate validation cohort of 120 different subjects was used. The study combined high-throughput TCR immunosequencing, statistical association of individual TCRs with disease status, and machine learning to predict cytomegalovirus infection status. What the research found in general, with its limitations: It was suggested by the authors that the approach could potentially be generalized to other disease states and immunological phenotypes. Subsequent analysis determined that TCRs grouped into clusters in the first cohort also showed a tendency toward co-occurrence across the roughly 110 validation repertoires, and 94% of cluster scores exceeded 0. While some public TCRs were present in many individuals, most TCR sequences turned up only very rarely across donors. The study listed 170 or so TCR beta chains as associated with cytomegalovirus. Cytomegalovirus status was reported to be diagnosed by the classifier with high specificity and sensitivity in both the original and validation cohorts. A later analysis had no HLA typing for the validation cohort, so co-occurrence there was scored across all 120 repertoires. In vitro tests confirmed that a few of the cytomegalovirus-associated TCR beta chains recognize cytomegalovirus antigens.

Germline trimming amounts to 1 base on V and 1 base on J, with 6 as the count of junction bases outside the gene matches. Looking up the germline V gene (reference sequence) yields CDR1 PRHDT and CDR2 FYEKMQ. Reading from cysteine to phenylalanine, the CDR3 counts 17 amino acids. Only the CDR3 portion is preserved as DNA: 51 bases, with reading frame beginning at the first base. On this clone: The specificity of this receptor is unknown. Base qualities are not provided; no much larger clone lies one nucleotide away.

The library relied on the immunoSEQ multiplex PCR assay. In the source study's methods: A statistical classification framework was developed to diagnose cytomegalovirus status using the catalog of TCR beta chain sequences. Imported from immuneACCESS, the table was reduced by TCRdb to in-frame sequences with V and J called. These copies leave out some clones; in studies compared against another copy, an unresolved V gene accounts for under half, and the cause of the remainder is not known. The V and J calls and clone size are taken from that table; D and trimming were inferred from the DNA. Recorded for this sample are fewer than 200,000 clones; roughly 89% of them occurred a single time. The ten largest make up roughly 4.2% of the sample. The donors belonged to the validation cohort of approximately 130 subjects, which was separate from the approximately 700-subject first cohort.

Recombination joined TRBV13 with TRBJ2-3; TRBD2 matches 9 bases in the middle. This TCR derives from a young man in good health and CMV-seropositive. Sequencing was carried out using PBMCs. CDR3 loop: CASSLDKRLAGTDTQYF. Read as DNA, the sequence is TGTGCCAGCAGCTTAGACAAACGACTAGCGGGCACAGATACGCAGTATTTT.